This T cell receptor beta chain emerged from a study of OX40 agonist ivuxolimab in advanced cancers. Across the whole study: Dose-escalation patients suffered from hepatocellular carcinoma, melanoma, renal cell or head and neck cancer. There were three patients with partial responses, one having hepatocellular carcinoma and two cutaneous melanoma.

Study findings and constraints: CD8+ T cells averaged more expanded clones than CD4+. Partly responding patients at 0.1-3.0 mg/kg showed some of the smallest clonal expansion.

The CDR3 contains 16 residues. The V segment lost 5 bases and the J segment 10 bases; nucleotides outside the gene matches: 16. Germline values: CDR1 SGHVS, CDR2 FNYEAQ. A remark on this clone: What it binds is not known.

Method: immunoSEQ multiplex PCR; TCRdb's copy keeps in-frame clones and lacks some. This table has 65,000 to 95,000 clones, 88% appearing once. The clonotype was recovered from an adult with an advanced solid tumor such as melanoma, head and neck, liver or kidney cancer. This sequence joins TRBV7-6 and TRBJ1-1; 10 bases map to TRBD1. This specimen was CD4+ or CD8+ T cells sorted from blood, taken in a trial of the OX40 agonist ivuxolimab. CDR3 in DNA: TGTGCCAGCAGCCCGGGGGGAGGGACAGGGGCCGCGGGAGCTTTCTTT. Translating it yields CASSPGGGTGAAGAFF.